The TCR beta chain described here comes from a study of blood T cell repertoires in COVID-19. This clone has only one observation. Method: immunoSEQ multiplex PCR; TCRdb's copy keeps in-frame clones and lacks some. The sample includes roughly 380,000 clones, about 88% of them seen just once. Trimming stripped 8 bases from V and 6 bases from J, with 8 bases between. CDR3 length: 10 amino acids. The germline CDR1 and CDR2 sequences are LNHNV and YYDKDF (reference sequence). The sample comprised PBMCs or T cells enriched from blood (not recorded which). The chain has TRBV15 and TRBJ2-7; D possibly corresponds to TRBD1 (6 bases). This TCR came from a woman in her twenties or thirties who had been exposed to COVID-19. The CDR3 DNA is TGTGCCACCTCAGGGGCCGAGCAGTACTTC. This translates into CATSGAEQYF.